These T cell receptor beta chains were read from a single sample in a study of OX40 agonist ivuxolimab in advanced cancers. Measured with immunoSEQ multiplex PCR; TCRdb has only the in-frame clones, and not every one. The sample carries more than 80,000 clones, about 90% recorded once. The input for sequencing was CD4+ or CD8+ T cells sorted from blood, taken in a trial of the OX40 agonist ivuxolimab. All receptors come from an adult with an advanced solid tumor such as melanoma, head and neck, liver or kidney cancer. CDR3s include the opening cysteine and the closing phenylalanine or tryptophan. The D gene is left open where the match is weak. Size values are once, few and many counts, or a class for expanded clones, and some rows have none.

J gene	V gene	clone size	D gene	CDR3 DNA	CDR3 protein
TRBJ2-7	TRBV5-5	-	TRBD1	TGTGCCAGCAGCTTGGAAGGGGGCGCCCCCTACGAGCAGTACTTC	CASSLEGGAPYEQYF
TRBJ2-7	TRBV7-8	-	TRBD2	TGTGCCAGCAGCTTAGGGACTAGCGGAACCTACGAGCAGTACTTC	CASSLGTSGTYEQYF
TRBJ2-3	TRBV5-1	once	TRBD2	TGCGCCAGCAGCCCTGGGCTAGCGGGAGTGGGCCCTAGCACAGATACGCAGTATTTT	CASSPGLAGVGPSTDTQYF
TRBJ1-5	TRBV19	-	TRBD1	TGTGCCAGTGTGACAGGGGCGAACGGCAATCAGCCCCAGCATTTT	CASVTGANGNQPQHF
TRBJ1-4	TRBV4-1	once	TRBD1	TGCGCCAGCAGCCAGGGACAGGATGGAGAAAAACTGTTTTTT	CASSQGQDGEKLFF
TRBJ2-2	TRBV19	-	TRBD2	TGTGCCAGTAGTTACGACGGGACTAGCGGGAGAAGTATAACCGGGGAGCTGTTTTTT	CASSYDGTSGRSITGELFF
TRBJ2-7	TRBV28	once	TRBD1	TGTGCCAGCAGGGCAGGGGGCCGCTACGAGCAGTACTTC	CASRAGGRYEQYF
TRBJ1-2	TRBV11-3	few	TRBD1	TGTGCCAGCAGCATAGACAGGGCTAACTATGGCTACACCTTC	CASSIDRANYGYTF
TRBJ2-7	TRBV5-1	-	-	TGCGCCAGCAGCTTGGGAGGGACCTCCTACGAGCAGTACTTC	CASSLGGTSYEQYF
TRBJ2-3	TRBV10-3	-	-	TGTGCCTCTGGCGGGAGCACAGATACGCAGTATTTT	CASGGSTDTQYF
TRBJ2-2	TRBV4-3	-	-	TGCGCCAGCAGCCAAGCGCCCGACCGGAGGCGGACCGGGGAGCTGTTTTTT	CASSQAPDRRRTGELFF
TRBJ2-7	TRBV7-2	-	-	TGTGCCAGCAGCTTAGGGGGAGCGGGCCACTCCTACGAGCAGTACTTC	CASSLGGAGHSYEQYF
TRBJ2-7	TRBV20-1	-	-	TGCAGTGCTAGGAGCTACGAGCAGTACTTC	CSARSYEQYF
TRBJ2-5	TRBV27	-	TRBD2	TGTGCCAGCAGTTCCCTACTAGCGACTCAAGAGACCCAGTACTTC	CASSSLLATQETQYF
TRBJ1-1	TRBV18	-	TRBD1	TGTGCCAGCTCACGTCCTGACGGGACAGAGGCTTTCTTT	CASSRPDGTEAFF
TRBJ2-5	TRBV5-1	-	TRBD1	TGCGCCAGCAGCACAGGGACAGGGAGTCAAGAGACCCAGTACTTC	CASSTGTGSQETQYF
TRBJ1-4	TRBV19	-	TRBD1	TGTGCCAGTAGTACCGGGGACAGGGTAGCGGAAAAACTGTTTTTT	CASSTGDRVAEKLFF
TRBJ2-7	TRBV5-3	once	TRBD1	TGTGCACTCCGCCCGGGACAGCCTTTCTACGAGCAGTACTTC	CALRPGQPFYEQYF
TRBJ2-1	TRBV28	-	-	TGTGCCAGCAGTTTATATGGGGGGCCCCCCCTAGGGTCTGAGCAGTTCTTC	CASSLYGGPPLGSEQFF
TRBJ2-3	TRBV11-2	-	-	TGTGCCAGCAGCCGCGACAGGACCACAGATACGCAGTATTTT	CASSRDRTTDTQYF
TRBJ2-7	TRBV5-1	once	-	TGCGCCAGCAGTTACCGTCCGGCCGACGGGGAAAAGGGGTACTACGAGCAGTACTTC	CASSYRPADGEKGYYEQYF
TRBJ1-2	TRBV9	-	TRBD1	TGTGCCAGCAGCGACGACAGGGTGGGCGGCTACACCTTC	CASSDDRVGGYTF
TRBJ1-4	TRBV7-2	-	TRBD1	TGTGCCAGCAGCTCAGGACAGGGGAGGGAAAAACTGTTTTTT	CASSSGQGREKLFF
TRBJ2-6	TRBV18	-	-	TGTGCCAGCTCACCACCACCCATAGGGATGGATGGGGCCAACGTCCTGACTTTC	CASSPPPIGMDGANVLTF
TRBJ1-1	TRBV19	once	-	TGTGCCAGTAGTATTCTTTCTCCAGTTAGGGGCACTGAAGCTTTCTTT	CASSILSPVRGTEAFF
TRBJ1-5	TRBV7-2	few	-	TGTGCCAGCAGCCGACAATCCAATCAGCCCCAGCATTTT	CASSRQSNQPQHF
TRBJ2-5	TRBV5-1	once	-	TGCGCCAGCAGCTTGATGGCGGAGGTACAAGAGACCCAGTACTTC	CASSLMAEVQETQYF
TRBJ2-3	TRBV7-8	-	TRBD2	TGTGCCAGCATCCCTTTCTTCGGGACTAGCGATCCAGATACGCAGTATTTT	CASIPFFGTSDPDTQYF
TRBJ1-5	TRBV6-5	-	TRBD1	TGTGCCAGCAGGCGGACAGGGAATCAGCCCCAGCATTTT	CASRRTGNQPQHF
TRBJ2-5	TRBV7-8	-	TRBD1	TGTGCCAGCAGCTTACTGGGGGACAGGGGTGAGACCCAGTACTTC	CASSLLGDRGETQYF
TRBJ2-7	TRBV5-1	-	-	TGCGCCAGCAGCTTCGAGGCCACGCGCGCAGGCGAAGGCGAGCAGTACTTC	CASSFEATRAGEGEQYF
TRBJ2-1	TRBV5-4	-	-	TGTGCCAGCAGGTACGACGGGGGGCCTGAGCAGTTCTTC	CASRYDGGPEQFF
TRBJ1-6	TRBV7-2	-	-	TGTGCCAGCAGCGCCGATAATTCACCCCTCCACTTT	CASSADNSPLHF
TRBJ1-1	TRBV19	-	-	TGTGCCAGTAGACCTGGAGGGCAGATGAACACTGAAGCTTTCTTT	CASRPGGQMNTEAFF
TRBJ2-7	TRBV5-1	once	TRBD2	TGCGCCAGCAGCTTGGAGGCTAGCGGGCCCTACGAGCAGTACTTC	CASSLEASGPYEQYF
TRBJ2-1	TRBV5-1	-	TRBD2	TGCGCCAGCACTGTAGCGGGAGGGGGCAATGAGCAGTTCTTC	CASTVAGGGNEQFF
TRBJ2-7	TRBV11-2	-	-	TGTGCCAGCAGCCCGACGTTTAGCGACCTTGAGCAGTACTTC	CASSPTFSDLEQYF
TRBJ1-2	TRBV5-4	-	TRBD1	TGTGCCAGCAGCTTGGTGGGACAGCTTTCTTCGCCCACCTTC	CASSLVGQLSSPTF
TRBJ1-2	TRBV5-1	-	-	TGCGCCAGCAGCCTGGGGGACCGGGGAGTGTCTGGCTACACCTTC	CASSLGDRGVSGYTF